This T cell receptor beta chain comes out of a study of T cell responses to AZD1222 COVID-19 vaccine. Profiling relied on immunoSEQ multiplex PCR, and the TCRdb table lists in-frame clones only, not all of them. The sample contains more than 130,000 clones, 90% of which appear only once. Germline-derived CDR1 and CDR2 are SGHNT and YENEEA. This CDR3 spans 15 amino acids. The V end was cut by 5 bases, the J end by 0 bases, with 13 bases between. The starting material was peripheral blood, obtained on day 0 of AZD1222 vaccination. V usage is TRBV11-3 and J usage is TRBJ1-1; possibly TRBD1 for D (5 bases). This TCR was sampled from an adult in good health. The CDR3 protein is CASSPGAGMNTEAFF. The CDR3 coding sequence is TGTGCCAGCAGCCCCGGGGCAGGGATGAACACTGAAGCTTTCTTT.